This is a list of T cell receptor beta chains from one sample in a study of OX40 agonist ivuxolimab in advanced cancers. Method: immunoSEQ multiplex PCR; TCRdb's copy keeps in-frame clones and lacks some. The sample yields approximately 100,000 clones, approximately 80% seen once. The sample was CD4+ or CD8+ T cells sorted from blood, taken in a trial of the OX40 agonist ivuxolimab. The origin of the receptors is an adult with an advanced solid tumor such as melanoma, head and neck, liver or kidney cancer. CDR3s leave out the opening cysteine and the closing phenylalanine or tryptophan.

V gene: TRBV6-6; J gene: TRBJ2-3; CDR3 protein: ASSFGQGGTDTQY
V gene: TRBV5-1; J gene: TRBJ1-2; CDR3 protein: ASSEGQRGLGYT
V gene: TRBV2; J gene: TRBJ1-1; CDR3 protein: ASNTGTGGARNTEAF
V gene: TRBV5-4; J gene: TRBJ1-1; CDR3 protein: ASSSPGGGNTEAF
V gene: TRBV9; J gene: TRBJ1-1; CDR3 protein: ASSVSGGLAF
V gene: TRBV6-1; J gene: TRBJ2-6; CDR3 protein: ASSEGRAGANVLT
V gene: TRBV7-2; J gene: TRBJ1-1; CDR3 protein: ASSFDRGTEAF
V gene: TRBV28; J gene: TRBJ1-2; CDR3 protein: ASSSNNYGYT
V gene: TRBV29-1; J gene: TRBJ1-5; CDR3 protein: SVRTGGGNQPQH
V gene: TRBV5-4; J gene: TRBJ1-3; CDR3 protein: ASSRDMAVTASGNTIY
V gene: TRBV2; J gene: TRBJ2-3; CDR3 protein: ASRARGPGRESTDTQY
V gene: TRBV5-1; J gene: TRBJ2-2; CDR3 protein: ASSHPTSGNTGELF
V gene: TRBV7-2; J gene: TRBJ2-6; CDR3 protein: ATRGGFGANVLT
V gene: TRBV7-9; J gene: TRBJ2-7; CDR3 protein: ASSLEKDEQY
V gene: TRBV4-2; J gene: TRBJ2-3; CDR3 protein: ASSQESGTRNTDTQY
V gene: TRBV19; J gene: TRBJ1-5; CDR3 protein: ASNRGFRALRLNQPQH
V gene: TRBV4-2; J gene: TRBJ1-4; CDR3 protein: ASSQGWDSSNEKLF
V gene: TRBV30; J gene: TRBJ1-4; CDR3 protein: AWSADRGMGEKLF
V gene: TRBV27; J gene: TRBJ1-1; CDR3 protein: ASSPGTGNTEAF
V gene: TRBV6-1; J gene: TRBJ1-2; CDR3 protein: AGRTDTNYGYT
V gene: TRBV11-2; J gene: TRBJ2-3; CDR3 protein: ASSLDSGGITDTQY
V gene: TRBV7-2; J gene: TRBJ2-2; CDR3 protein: ASSLAVSSTGELF
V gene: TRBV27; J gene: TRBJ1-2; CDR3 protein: ASSPGFFYGYT
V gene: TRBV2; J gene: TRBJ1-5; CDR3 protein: ASSEAAGEQPQH
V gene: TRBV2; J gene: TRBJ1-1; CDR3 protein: ASKIQRGSEAF
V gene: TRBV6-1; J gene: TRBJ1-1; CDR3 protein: ASSLTGQGREAF
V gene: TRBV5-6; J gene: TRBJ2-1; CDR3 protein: ASSSTLAGGPGEQF
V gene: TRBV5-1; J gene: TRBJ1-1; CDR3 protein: ASSFGQRNTEAF
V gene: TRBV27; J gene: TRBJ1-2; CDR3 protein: ASSLGQGAFYGYT
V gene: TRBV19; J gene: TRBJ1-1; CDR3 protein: ASSIGRSGNTEAF
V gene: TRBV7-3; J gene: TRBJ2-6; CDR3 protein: ASSLRPGTGSSGANVLT
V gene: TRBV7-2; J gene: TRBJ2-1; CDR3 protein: ASSLEGSHGNEQF
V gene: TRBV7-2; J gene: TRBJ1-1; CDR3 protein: ASSFGGGTEAF
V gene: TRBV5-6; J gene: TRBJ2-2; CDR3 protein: ASKNRGPGELF
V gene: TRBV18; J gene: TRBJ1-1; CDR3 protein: ASSPQGGKNTEAF
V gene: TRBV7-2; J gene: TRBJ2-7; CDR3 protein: ASSQLSGGPGEQY
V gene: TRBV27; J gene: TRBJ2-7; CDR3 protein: ASSFGGEHSYEQY
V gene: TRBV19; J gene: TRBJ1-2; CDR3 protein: ASSIIQREKYGYT
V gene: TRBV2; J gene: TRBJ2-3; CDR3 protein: ASTGGLLREGTQY
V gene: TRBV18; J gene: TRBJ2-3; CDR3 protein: ASSPTHSTDTQY
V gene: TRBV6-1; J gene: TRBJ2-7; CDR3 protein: ASIEGLEYEQY